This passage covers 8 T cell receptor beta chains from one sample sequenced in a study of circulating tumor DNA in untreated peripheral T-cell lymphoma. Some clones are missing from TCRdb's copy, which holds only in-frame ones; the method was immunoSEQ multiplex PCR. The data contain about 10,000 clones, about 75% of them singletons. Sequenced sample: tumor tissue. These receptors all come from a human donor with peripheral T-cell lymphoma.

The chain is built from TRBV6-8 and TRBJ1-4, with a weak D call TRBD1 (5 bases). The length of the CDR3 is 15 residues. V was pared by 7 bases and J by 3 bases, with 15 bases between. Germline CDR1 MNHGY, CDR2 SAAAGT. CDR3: CASTRRGEANEKLFF. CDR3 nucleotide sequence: TGTGCCAGCACGCGAAGAGGGGAAGCTAATGAAAAACTGTTTTTT.

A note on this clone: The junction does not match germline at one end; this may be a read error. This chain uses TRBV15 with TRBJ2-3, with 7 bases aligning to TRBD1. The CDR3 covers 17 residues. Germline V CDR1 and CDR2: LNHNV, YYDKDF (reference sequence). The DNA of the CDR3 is TGTGCCAGCAGCCCTCCTCTAGAGGGGGCAAGAGGAGATACGCAGTATTTT. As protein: CASSPPLEGARGDTQYF.

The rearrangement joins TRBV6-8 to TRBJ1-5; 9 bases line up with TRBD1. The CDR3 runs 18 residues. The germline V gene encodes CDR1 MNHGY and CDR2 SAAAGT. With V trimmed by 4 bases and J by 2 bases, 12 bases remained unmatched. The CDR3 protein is CASSSTGTGPFRNQPQHF. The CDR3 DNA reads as TGTGCCAGCAGTTCCACCGGGACAGGGCCTTTTCGCAATCAGCCCCAGCATTTT.

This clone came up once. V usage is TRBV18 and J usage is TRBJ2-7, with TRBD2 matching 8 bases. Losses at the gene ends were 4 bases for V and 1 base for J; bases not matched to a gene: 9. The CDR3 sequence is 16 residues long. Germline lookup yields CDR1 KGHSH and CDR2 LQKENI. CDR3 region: CASSRSGGHQSYEQYF. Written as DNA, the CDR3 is TGTGCCAGCTCACGCAGCGGGGGACACCAATCCTACGAGCAGTACTTC.

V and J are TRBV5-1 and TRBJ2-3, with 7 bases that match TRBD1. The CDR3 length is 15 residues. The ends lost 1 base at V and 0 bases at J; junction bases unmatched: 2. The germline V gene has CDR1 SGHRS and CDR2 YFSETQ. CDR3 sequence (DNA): TGCGCCAGCAGCTTGACAGGGGCTAGCACAGATACGCAGTATTTT. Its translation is CASSLTGASTDTQYF. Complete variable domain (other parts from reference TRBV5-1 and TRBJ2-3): KAGVTQTPRYLIKTRGQQVTLSCSPISGHRSVSWYQQTPGQGLQFLFEYFSETQRNKGNFPGRFSGRQFSNSRSEMNVSTLELGDSALYLCASSLTGASTDTQYFGPGTRLTVL.

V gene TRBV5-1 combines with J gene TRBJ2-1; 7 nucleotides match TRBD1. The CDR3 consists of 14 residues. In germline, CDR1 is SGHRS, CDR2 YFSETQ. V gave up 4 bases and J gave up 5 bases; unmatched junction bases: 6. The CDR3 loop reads CASSPGQIHNEQFF. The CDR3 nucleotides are TGCGCCAGCAGCCCGGGACAGATACACAATGAGCAGTTCTTC.

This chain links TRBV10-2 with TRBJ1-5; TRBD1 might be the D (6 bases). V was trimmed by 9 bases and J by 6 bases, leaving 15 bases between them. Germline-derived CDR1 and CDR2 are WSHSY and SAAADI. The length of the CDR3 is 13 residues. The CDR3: CASVTGKGQPQHF. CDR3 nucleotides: TGCGCCAGTGTCACAGGGAAAGGTCAGCCCCAGCATTTT.

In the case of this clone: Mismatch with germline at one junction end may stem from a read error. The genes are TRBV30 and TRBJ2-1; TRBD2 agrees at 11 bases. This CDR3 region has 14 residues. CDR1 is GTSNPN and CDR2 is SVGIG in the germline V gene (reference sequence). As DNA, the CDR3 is TGTGCCTGTGAGCTAGCGGGGGGCCCCAATGAACAGTTCTTC. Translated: CACELAGGPNEQFF.